These 9 T cell receptor beta chains originate from one sample sequenced in a study of lymphopenia after photon versus proton radiotherapy. Libraries were prepared by immunoSEQ multiplex PCR; TCRdb keeps only in-frame clonotypes and omits some of them. The sample has 13,000 to 15,000 clones, approximately 80% seen once. This specimen consisted of peripheral blood, obtained from a patient treated with photon-based radiotherapy. Source of these receptors: a man in his forties or fifties with gastric cancer.

This rearrangement joins TRBV4-1 to TRBJ2-3; no clear D gene. Deletions cut 0 bases from V and 1 base from J, with 8 bases between. The CDR3 length is 15 residues. Germline-derived CDR1 and CDR2 are MGHRA and YSYEKL. In DNA form, the CDR3 reads TGCGCCAGCAGCCAAGATTGGAGCGGCACAGATACGCAGTATTTT. Translated: CASSQDWSGTDTQYF.

The chain is built from TRBV27 and TRBJ1-1; D unresolved. V lost 0 bases, J lost 0 bases, and 8 bases lay in between. The CDR3 covers 15 residues. Germline CDR1 and CDR2: MNHEY and SMNVEV (reference sequence). The CDR3 protein is CASSLSTGMNTEAFF. CDR3 in DNA: TGTGCCAGCAGTTTATCGACGGGGATGAACACTGAAGCTTTCTTT.

The chain links TRBV20-1 to TRBJ2-2; D gene ambiguous. V lost 6 bases, J lost 6 bases, and 8 bases lay in between. CDR3 length: 11 amino acids. Germline loops: CDR1 DFQATT, CDR2 SNEGSKA (reference sequence). DNA for the CDR3: TGCAGTGCGTGGACGGCCGGGGAGCTGTTTTTT. Protein product: CSAWTAGELFF.

The rearrangement uses TRBV11-2 and TRBJ2-7, with D possibly TRBD2 on 6 matching bases. The germline gives CDR1 SGHAT, CDR2 FQNNGV. Trimming pared 8 bases from V and 5 bases from J, leaving 13 bases between. The CDR3 spans 12 residues. The CDR3 nucleotides are TGTGCCAGCGCGGAGGGGAGCCACGAGCAGTACTTC. Its translation: CASAEGSHEQYF.

The genes are TRBV11-2 and TRBJ2-2; perhaps TRBD2 as D (7 bases). CDR3 length: 15 residues. CDR1 is SGHAT and CDR2 is FQNNGV in the germline V gene. V was clipped by 1 base and J by 4 bases, with 10 bases between them. DNA of the CDR3: TGTGCCAGCAGCTTAGTGGGGGGGCTCACCGGGGAGCTGTTTTTT. Residues: CASSLVGGLTGELFF.

This clone has just one count. The V gene is TRBV6-5, the J gene TRBJ1-2; 7 nucleotides align to TRBD1. Germline V gene data show CDR1 as MNHEY and CDR2 as SVGAGI. CDR3 length: 13 amino acids. J was trimmed by 8 bases and V by 2 bases; bases with no gene match: 5. The CDR3 sequence is CASSYRDRWGYTF. For the CDR3, the DNA is TGTGCCAGCAGTTACCGGGACAGATGGGGCTACACCTTC.

The J gene is TRBJ1-1, the V gene TRBV5-1; 9 bases agree with TRBD1. Germline V lookup: CDR1 SGHRS, CDR2 YFSETQ. The CDR3 contains 17 residues. The J segment lost 7 bases and the V segment lost 0 bases, leaving 13 bases of the junction unmatched. This chain's CDR3 is CASSLGWGNRGQDEAFF. The CDR3 DNA reads TGCGCCAGCAGCTTGGGGTGGGGTAACAGGGGGCAAGATGAAGCTTTCTTT.

This clone was observed a single time. Here the CDR3 reads CASSPESGAYTDTQYF. CDR3 DNA sequence: TGTGCCAGTAGTCCAGAATCCGGGGCCTACACAGATACGCAGTATTTT. The gene calls are TRBV19 and TRBJ2-3; D could derive from TRBD1 or TRBD2 (5 bases each). Trimming took off 5 bases at V and 2 bases at J, with 17 bases between the two ends. This CDR3 comprises 16 residues. Germline V gene data show CDR1 as LNHDA and CDR2 as SQIVND (reference sequence).

The chain links TRBV7-2 to TRBJ1-6; possibly TRBD1 for D (5 bases). Trimming cost V 6 bases and J 5 bases, with 8 bases left between them. The CDR3 consists of 13 residues. Germline V CDR1 and CDR2: SGHTA, FQGNSA. The CDR3: CASRGLNNSPLHF. In nucleotides, the CDR3 is TGTGCCAGCAGGGGACTGAATAATTCACCCCTCCACTTT.